This T cell receptor beta chain emerged from a study of blood T cell repertoires in COVID-19. The wider study: Samples of COVID-19 (acute and convalescent) were obtained from the United States, Italy and Spain.

Authors' data handling: Using reference gene primer amplification, nucleated cell counts were estimated. Data came from immunoSEQ multiplex PCR; TCRdb stores just in-frame clones and leaves some out. That table furnishes V, J and clone size, whereas the DNA furnished D and trimming. The data show 270,000 or so clones, with approximately 82% seen just once and roughly 3% held by the top ten. The sequence was collected from a woman aged 18-35 years with acute or convalescent COVID-19. Sequencing was done on a sample of peripheral blood.

The CDR3 here is CASGNRVRTSGIQETQYF. CDR3 DNA sequence: TGTGCCAGCGGGAACAGGGTGAGGACTAGCGGGATCCAAGAGACCCAGTACTTC. This chain uses TRBV7-2 with TRBJ2-5; 12 bases line up with TRBD2. CDR3 length: 18 amino acids. V was pared by 8 bases and J by 1 base, with 14 bases of the junction left unmatched. Per the germline V gene, CDR1 is SGHTA and CDR2 is FQGNSA.